A single TCR beta chain is shown here with its context. Antigen specificity is unknown. This specimen belongs to a study of T cell responses to AZD1222 COVID-19 vaccine. Study overall: Pooled samples include second doses given at about 4 or 12 weeks. General study points: Reportedly, close to half of spike-specific TCRs are directed against unmutated variant regions. Donors in the cohort were predominantly white British and more often female, and clonal diversity was possibly underestimated. Seropositive status at baseline applied to only a handful of AZD1222 recipients.

With 6 bases clipped from V and 4 bases from J, the junction kept 3 bases outside the gene matches. This CDR3 is 13 amino acids long. Germline lookup yields CDR1 KGHSH and CDR2 LQKENI. Only in-frame clones appear in the TCRdb table, and some are missing; sequencing was by immunoSEQ multiplex PCR. The sample includes approximately 160,000 clones, more than 85% of them seen just once. This receptor was obtained from an adult in good health. This sample comprised peripheral blood, obtained on day 0 of AZD1222 vaccination. The chain has TRBV18 and TRBJ1-5, with TRBD1 matching over 7 bases. In DNA, the CDR3 is TGTGCCAGCTCTCGACAGGGTAATCAGCCCCAGCATTTT. Protein: CASSRQGNQPQHF.